These T cell receptor beta chains were read from a single sample in a study of control samples from healthy donors and cancer patients. Libraries were prepared by immunoSEQ multiplex PCR; TCRdb keeps only in-frame clonotypes and omits some of them. Among some 82,000 clones listed, about 79% were seen once. Source material: PBMCs. The receptor set was obtained from a man between 60 and 75 years old with head and neck cancer. Each CDR3 is given with its conserved first and last residue. The D gene is left open where the match is weak. Some rows have no size entry. The others give once, few or many, or a class for an expanded clone.

NA	TRBV5-1	TRBJ2-7	TRBD1	TGCGCCAGCAGCCCGGGACAGGGGGGTGACGAGCAGTACTTC	CASSPGQGGDEQYF
NA	TRBV25-1	TRBJ1-5	NA	TGTGCCAGCAGTGACTGGACAGACAATCAGCCCCAGCATTTT	CASSDWTDNQPQHF
NA	TRBV2	TRBJ2-6	TRBD1	TGTGCCAGCAGTCCCCGGACAGGGGTTCCCTCTGGGGCCAACGTCCTGACTTTC	CASSPRTGVPSGANVLTF
NA	TRBV19	TRBJ2-1	TRBD1	TGTGCCAGTAGTAGACTTCAGGGACAGGGAGACAATGAGCAGTTCTTC	CASSRLQGQGDNEQFF
NA	TRBV6-6	TRBJ1-2	NA	TGTGCCAGCAGTTACTCGAGGTCACAGCCCGATGATGGCTACACCTTC	CASSYSRSQPDDGYTF
NA	TRBV5-1	TRBJ2-7	TRBD2	TGCGCCAGCAGCTTGGTCGCTTCGGCTAGCGGAGGCCGCTCCTACGAGCAGTACTTC	CASSLVASASGGRSYEQYF
NA	TRBV3-1/TRBV3-2	TRBJ2-1	NA	TGTGCCAGCAGCCAAGATCAAGCGGGCTACAATGAGCAGTTCTTC	CASSQDQAGYNEQFF
NA	TRBV15	TRBJ1-2	NA	TGTGCCACCAGTCCCCCGATAGTTAACTATGGCTACACCTTC	CATSPPIVNYGYTF
NA	TRBV25-1	TRBJ2-1	TRBD2	TGTGCCAGCAGTGAATCACTAGCGGGAGCCTACAATGAGCAGTTCTTC	CASSESLAGAYNEQFF
NA	TRBV3-1/TRBV3-2	TRBJ2-1	TRBD1	TGTGCCAGCAGCCAAGTCCCGGACAGGGTGAATGAGCAGTTCTTC	CASSQVPDRVNEQFF
NA	TRBV19	TRBJ2-7	NA	TGTGCCAGCACCCAGCGCCCCCTGCTCTACGAGCAGTACTTC	CASTQRPLLYEQYF
NA	TRBV5-1	TRBJ2-5	NA	TGCGCCAGCACCCAAGACCAAGAGACCCAGTACTTC	CASTQDQETQYF
NA	TRBV10-1	TRBJ1-1	NA	TGCGCCAGCAGTTCAAGGGCGAATGAAGCTTTCTTT	CASSSRANEAFF
NA	TRBV28	TRBJ1-3	NA	TGTGCCACCCAGACGACTTCCTCTGGAAACACCATATATTTT	CATQTTSSGNTIYF
NA	TRBV5-1	TRBJ2-2	NA	TGCGCCAGCAGCTTGGCCCAAGGGAACACCGGGGAGCTGTTTTTT	CASSLAQGNTGELFF
NA	TRBV5-8	TRBJ2-2	TRBD1	TGTGCCAGCAGACCCCGACAGGGAAGGGCCGGGGAGCTGTTTTTT	CASRPRQGRAGELFF
NA	TRBV4-2	TRBJ2-1	TRBD2	TGTGCCAGCAGCCCCAGGACTAGCGGGAGATACAATGAGCAGTTCTTC	CASSPRTSGRYNEQFF
NA	TRBV30	TRBJ1-3	NA	TGTGCCTGGTCCGCGGCCGGAAGAGACACCATATATTTT	CAWSAAGRDTIYF
NA	TRBV28	TRBJ1-5	NA	TGTGCCAGCAAACCCATCGGTAGCAATCAGCCCCAGCATTTT	CASKPIGSNQPQHF
NA	TRBV6-1	TRBJ2-2	NA	TGTGCCAGCAGTGAATTCGGCATGGACACCGGGGAGCTGTTTTTT	CASSEFGMDTGELFF
NA	TRBV19	TRBJ1-5	NA	TGTGCCAGTAGTATCAGGGCAGATTATAGCAATCAGCCCCAGCATTTT	CASSIRADYSNQPQHF
NA	TRBV3-1/TRBV3-2	TRBJ2-5	TRBD2	TGTGCCAGCAGCCAAGATGCGCTAGCGGGAGAGAGGTACTTC	CASSQDALAGERYF
NA	TRBV6-5	TRBJ2-7	TRBD2	TGTGCCAGCAGCCGGGCTAGCGGGACGTACGAGCAGTACTTC	CASSRASGTYEQYF
once	TRBV10-2	TRBJ2-5	TRBD2	TGCGCCACCCGTAGCGGGAGGGCAGAGACCCAGTACTTC	CATRSGRAETQYF
NA	TRBV7-9	TRBJ1-4	TRBD1	TGTGCCAGCAGCTTGGGACAGGGGTATGAAAAACTGTTTTTT	CASSLGQGYEKLFF
few	TRBV12-3/TRBV12-4	TRBJ2-5	NA	TGTGCCAGCAGCGACAATTCCGAGACCCAGTACTTC	CASSDNSETQYF
few	TRBV7-8	TRBJ2-1	TRBD2	TGTGCCAGCAGCCCCCGCCGTTTCGTAGCGGGAGGGGTCCTCAATGAGCAGTTCTTC	CASSPRRFVAGGVLNEQFF
NA	TRBV10-3	TRBJ1-6	NA	TGTGCCATCAGTGAGAGGGTGGGTTCGGATTCACCCCTCCACTTT	CAISERVGSDSPLHF
NA	TRBV29-1	TRBJ2-5	TRBD2	TGCAGCGTTGGAAGGACTAGCGGGAACGGAGAGACCCAGTACTTC	CSVGRTSGNGETQYF